This entry lists 21 T cell receptor beta chains sequenced from one sample in a study of identical twins. TCRdb independently ran MiXCR on the 5' RACE reads; one entry per CDR3 protein. The profile shows around 100,000 distinct CDR3 sequences, just under 6% of them singletons. The sample was memory T cells sorted from blood. The receptors shown here come from a woman aged 45 to 65 in good health.

The V call is TRBV5-6, the J call TRBJ2-6; the match to TRBD1 covers 9 bases. This CDR3 is built from 15 residues. V was pared by 3 bases and J by 7 bases, with 5 bases of the junction left unmatched. CDR1 is SGHDT and CDR2 is YYEEEE in the germline V gene. The CDR3 loop is CASSSLQGAANVLTF. As DNA, the CDR3 is TGTGCCAGCAGCTCCTTACAGGGGGCAGCCAACGTCCTGACTTTC.

The chain employs TRBV5-1 and TRBJ1-4; D is unclear. CDR1 SGHRS and CDR2 YFSETQ come from the germline V gene. V dropped 9 bases and J dropped 0 bases, with 15 bases sitting between them. This CDR3 has 15 residues. For the CDR3, the DNA is TGCGCCACCGCACTTACAGCAGCAACTAATGAAAAACTGTTTTTT. Amino acids: CATALTAATNEKLFF.

This clonotype was seen at least ten times. The rearrangement links TRBV20-1 to TRBJ1-4, with TRBD1 matching over 10 bases. From germline, CDR1 is DFQATT and CDR2 SNEGSKA (reference sequence). V dropped 6 bases and J dropped 7; count of bases not matched to a gene: 8. CDR3 length equals 14 residues. For the CDR3, the DNA is TGCAGTGCGACCCCGGGACAGGGGCTTGAAAAACTGTTTTTT. Translated, it gives CSATPGQGLEKLFF.

This clonotype was seen ten or more times. V usage is TRBV4-2 and J usage is TRBJ2-5, with a possible D match to TRBD2 (6 bases). V lost 6 bases to trimming and J lost 5 bases, with 16 bases between them. The CDR3 sequence is 14 residues long. Germline V CDR1 and CDR2: LGHNA, YNFKEQ. CDR3 sequence (DNA): TGTGCCAGCAGTAGGGGCGGCGGGGAGGAGACCCAGTACTTC. This translates into CASSRGGGEETQYF.

This clonotype was seen ten or more times. The V call is TRBV12-3 or TRBV12-4, the J call TRBJ2-7, with D possibly matching TRBD1 (6 bases). CDR3 length: 15 amino acids. Trimming took off 3 bases at V and 2 bases at J, with 14 bases between the two ends. In nucleotides, the CDR3 is TGTGCCAGCAGTTTGTCAGGGGTTTTGGCCTACGAGCAGTACTTC. The encoded protein is CASSLSGVLAYEQYF.

CDR3 DNA sequence: TGTGCCAGTAGTTCCCGGGGCGAAAAACTGTTTTTT. Translating gives CASSSRGEKLFF. The V call is TRBV19, the J call TRBJ1-4, with D maybe TRBD1 (5 bases). The CDR3 sequence is 12 residues long. CDR1 and CDR2 from the germline V gene are LNHDA and SQIVND (reference sequence). The V and J ends lost 5 bases and 8 bases respectively, with 9 bases between them. Full variable domain (rest looked up from reference TRBV19 and TRBJ1-4): DGGITQSPKYLFRKEGQNVTLSCEQNLNHDAMYWYRQDPGQGLRLIYYSQIVNDFQKGDIAEGYSVSREKKESFPLTVTSAQKNPTAFYLCASSSRGEKLFFGSGTQLSVL.

This clonotype was observed at least ten times. CDR3 nucleotide sequence: TGTGCCAGCAGCCGGACAGGGGGTCTGGAGCTGTTTTTT. Its translation is CASSRTGGLELFF. The chain combines TRBV11-3 with TRBJ2-2, with 10 bases that match TRBD1. The CDR3 contains 13 residues. Trimming at V came to 5 bases and at J to 10 bases, leaving 4 bases not matched to a gene. Germline CDR1 is SGHNT and CDR2 is YENEEA. Variable domain in full (rest from reference TRBV11-3 and TRBJ2-2): EAGVVQSPRYKIIEKKQPVAFWCNPISGHNTLYWYLQNLGQGPELLIRYENEEAVDDSQLPKDRFSAERLKGVDSTLKIQPAELGDSAVYLCASSRTGGLELFFGEGSRLTVL.

This clonotype was picked up a small number of times. The chain recombines TRBV11-3 with TRBJ2-2; D unresolved. Germline values: CDR1 SGHNT, CDR2 YENEEA. The V and J ends lost 0 bases and 2 bases respectively, with 10 bases between them. This CDR3 has 16 amino acids. This CDR3 reads CASSLETTPNTGELFF. The CDR3 DNA reads as TGTGCCAGCAGCTTAGAGACGACACCTAACACCGGGGAGCTGTTTTTT.

Many counts were recorded for this clonotype. The V and J genes are TRBV6-1 and TRBJ2-3, with a tentative D call TRBD1 (6 bases). CDR3 length: 13 residues. Trimming cost V 2 bases and J 5 bases, with 8 bases left between them. Germline loops: CDR1 MNHNS, CDR2 SASEGT. The CDR3: CASSEQQGDTQYF. The CDR3 coding sequence is TGTGCCAGCAGTGAACAACAGGGAGATACGCAGTATTTT.

This clonotype showed up just a few times. The rearrangement joins TRBV20-1 to TRBJ2-3; tentatively, D is TRBD2 (6 bases). The V gene's germline CDR1 is DFQATT and CDR2 SNEGSKA (reference sequence). V was clipped by 0 bases and J by 2 bases, with 12 bases between them. The CDR3 length is 15 residues. The CDR3 DNA is TGCAGTGCTAGAGATGCGGGAAGGAACACAGATACGCAGTATTTT. This sequence encodes CSARDAGRNTDTQYF.

The rearrangement uses TRBV18 and TRBJ2-1; 13 bases line up with TRBD2. The CDR3 extends over 15 amino acids. In germline, CDR1 is KGHSH, CDR2 LQKENI. V gave up 3 bases and J gave up 7 bases; unmatched junction bases: 3. The CDR3 DNA reads as TGTGCCAGCTCACCTACGGGACTAGCGGGAAATGAGCAGTTCTTC. This translates into CASSPTGLAGNEQFF.

The chain carries TRBV30 and TRBJ2-7; no clear D. V was clipped by 3 bases and J by 12 bases, with 21 bases between them. The germline V gene has CDR1 GTSNPN and CDR2 SVGIG (reference sequence). The CDR3 runs 13 residues. Written as DNA, the CDR3 is TGTGCCTGGAGCGACCCCCCAGCGCATAGGACGTACTTC. Its protein is CAWSDPPAHRTYF.

This clonotype was seen more than once but under ten times. J is TRBJ2-2 and V is TRBV7-3; D is unclear. The CDR3 is 13 amino acids. From germline, CDR1 is SGHTA and CDR2 FQGTGA. V was pared by 6 bases and J by 6 bases, with 11 bases between. CDR3 bases: TGTGCCAGCAGTCTCCGACCTGCCGGGGAGCTGTTTTTT. It translates to CASSLRPAGELFF.

This clonotype has ten or more counts. The chain employs TRBV5-1 and TRBJ2-2, with 11 nucleotides matching TRBD2. The CDR3 length is 18 residues. Per the germline V gene, CDR1 is SGHRS and CDR2 is YFSETQ. The junction had 8 bases not matched to a gene; V was cut back by 4 bases and J by 0 bases. The CDR3 DNA reads TGCGCCAGCAGCCGTCTAGCGGGAGGCGCCGCGAACACCGGGGAGCTGTTTTTT. This encodes CASSRLAGGAANTGELFF. The complete variable domain, with remaining parts taken from reference TRBV5-1 and TRBJ2-2, reads KAGVTQTPRYLIKTRGQQVTLSCSPISGHRSVSWYQQTPGQGLQFLFEYFSETQRNKGNFPGRFSGRQFSNSRSEMNVSTLELGDSALYLCASSRLAGGAANTGELFFGEGSRLTVL.

This clonotype showed up many times. This rearrangement joins TRBV2 to TRBJ2-3, with D possibly being TRBD2 (6 bases). The V end lost 3 bases, the J end lost 0 bases, and 13 bases lay between the germline ends. CDR3 length: 16 residues. The germline V gene has CDR1 SNHLY and CDR2 FYNNEI. The CDR3 protein is CASSDAMGRSTDTQYF. The DNA of the CDR3 is TGTGCCAGCAGTGATGCTATGGGGAGGAGCACAGATACGCAGTATTTT.

This clonotype was seen ten or more times. The chain employs TRBV5-4 and TRBJ2-3; 10 bases fit TRBD1. The CDR3 consists of 16 residues. The V and J ends lost 4 bases and 4 bases, in that order; junction bases with no gene match: 9. Germline V gene data show CDR1 as SGHNT and CDR2 as YYREEE (reference sequence). CDR3 DNA: TGTGCCAGCAGCAAACCGGGACAGGGGATCGCAGATACGCAGTATTTT. Encoded protein: CASSKPGQGIADTQYF.

This clonotype appeared many times. The CDR3 region has the DNA TGCGCCAGCAGCGGGCTTGGGGAAAACTCCTACAATGAGCAGTTCTTC. This gives the protein CASSGLGENSYNEQFF. The V gene is TRBV10-1, the J gene TRBJ2-1; D not certain. CDR1 and CDR2 from the germline V gene are WNHNN and SYGVQD (reference sequence). V was trimmed by 6 bases and J by 0 bases, leaving 15 bases between them. There are 16 residues in the CDR3.

There are many counts of this clonotype. This CDR3 reads CASSIPPFDEQYV. CDR3 sequence (DNA): TGTGCCAGCAGTATTCCCCCCTTTGACGAGCAGTACGTC. The chain recombines TRBV28 with TRBJ2-7; the D is unclear. Germline values: CDR1 MDHEN, CDR2 SYDVKM. This CDR3 region has 13 residues. The V end lost 5 bases, the J end lost 5 bases, and 13 bases lay between the germline ends.

At least ten counts were recorded for this clonotype. The chain carries TRBV30 and TRBJ2-3; 7 bases agree with TRBD1. Germline-derived CDR1 and CDR2 are GTSNPN and SVGIG (reference sequence). J lost 0 bases, V lost 3 bases, and 3 bases had no gene match. The CDR3 totals 14 residues. CDR3 loop: CAWRRGHSTDTQYF. CDR3 coding DNA: TGTGCCTGGAGGAGGGGGCATAGCACAGATACGCAGTATTTT.

This clonotype was observed a handful of times. The chain couples TRBV19 to TRBJ2-5; no definite D call. Germline CDR1 is LNHDA and CDR2 is SQIVND (reference sequence). This CDR3 has 13 amino acids. The ends were cut back, 7 bases at V and 4 bases at J, with 13 bases in the middle. The CDR3 loop is CASNSVVGETQYF. The CDR3 bases are TGTGCCAGTAATAGTGTCGTGGGAGAGACCCAGTACTTC.

This clonotype was found many times. V is TRBV20-1 and J is TRBJ1-5, with TRBD1 identical over 7 bases. The CDR3 length is 18 residues. Germline CDR1 and CDR2: DFQATT and SNEGSKA (reference sequence). V lost 4 bases to trimming and J lost 0 bases; unmatched junction nucleotides: 15. CDR3 in amino acids: CSATSGTDLSYSNQPQHF. CDR3 in DNA: TGCAGTGCTACTTCAGGGACAGACCTTAGCTATAGCAATCAGCCCCAGCATTTT.